A single T cell receptor (beta chain) is shown here with its context. No antigen is known for it. Trimming stripped 1 base from V and 0 bases from J, with 20 bases between. Germline-derived CDR1 and CDR2 are SGDLS and YYNGEE. This CDR3 spans 19 amino acids. This record belongs to a study of beta chain features in type 1 diabetes. The investigators reverse transcribed all of the isolated RNA, so they sequenced expressed TCRB transcripts. The assay was immunoSEQ multiplex PCR, and TCRdb's table has in-frame clones only and misses some. The profile covers 110,000 or so clones, with almost 40% appearing a single time and roughly 0.07% taken by the ten largest. General study results and limits: In the patient group, naive, central memory and Treg TCRB repertoires seemed more alike than in the healthy donor group. Type 1 diabetes patients had TCRB CDR3s that were shorter (moderately but significantly so) in all four CD4+ subsets.

What was sequenced was stem cell memory CD4+ T cells from blood. The sequence was obtained from a woman in her late teens or twenties in good health. The chain recombines TRBV9 with TRBJ2-1; D gene ambiguous. CDR3 sequence (DNA): TGTGCCAGCAGCGTAATCCCCTTCTCTAGTTCCGTCTCCTACAATGAGCAGTTCTTC. Amino acids: CASSVIPFSSSVSYNEQFF.